One sample yielded the 21 T cell receptor beta chains listed below, sequenced in a study of glioma-infiltrating T cells after dendritic cell vaccination. Some clones are missing from TCRdb's copy, which holds only in-frame ones; the method was immunoSEQ multiplex PCR. The table shows under 100,000 clones, with about 79% occurring only once. Here the sequenced sample was blood, taken before dendritic cell vaccination. The receptors originated from a human donor with glioblastoma.

The V and J genes are TRBV10-2 and TRBJ2-2, with D hard to call. Trimming left V 6 bases short and J 0 bases short, with 8 bases between. The CDR3 loop spans 14 amino acids. Looked up from germline, CDR1 is WSHSY and CDR2 is SAAADI. CDR3 amino acids: CASSTSANTGELFF. Written as DNA, the CDR3 is TGCGCCAGCAGCACATCCGCGAACACCGGGGAGCTGTTTTTT.

The chain has TRBV10-3 and TRBJ1-2; D is undetermined. Trimming left V 6 bases short and J 7 bases short, with 18 bases between. Germline assignment: CDR1 ENHRY and CDR2 SYGVKD. This CDR3 comprises 14 residues. CDR3: CAIRAAVSLGGYTF. As DNA, the CDR3 is TGTGCCATCAGGGCAGCGGTCTCATTAGGTGGCTACACCTTC.

The chain joins TRBV5-6 to TRBJ2-5, with TRBD1 matching over 9 bases. Judging by the DNA end, TRBJ2-7 fits better; the J call may be wrong. This CDR3 has 15 amino acids. Germline V gives CDR1 SGHDT, CDR2 YYEEEE. The DNA for the CDR3 is TGTGCCAGCAGCTTTCGGACAGGGGTCTCCTACGAGCAGTACTTC. Its protein is CASSFRTGVSYEQYF.

This clone has a count of ten or more. V usage is TRBV2 and J usage is TRBJ1-5; D is undetermined. The V end was cut by 3 bases, the J end by 5 bases, with 14 bases between. This CDR3 has 15 residues. CDR1 is SNHLY and CDR2 is FYNNEI in the germline V gene. CDR3 sequence reads: CASSEVGQPDQPQHF. The CDR3 bases are TGTGCCAGCAGTGAGGTTGGGCAGCCGGATCAGCCCCAGCATTTT.

The chain has TRBV25-1 and TRBJ2-2; no reliable D call. The CDR3 has 13 amino acids. V was trimmed by 10 bases and J by 1 base, leaving 10 bases between them. The germline CDR1 and CDR2 sequences are MGHDK and SYGVNS. The CDR3: CATVEMNTGELFF. Here the CDR3 DNA reads TGTGCCACCGTCGAGATGAACACCGGGGAGCTGTTTTTT. Complete variable domain (other parts from reference TRBV25-1 and TRBJ2-2): EADIYQTPRYLVIGTGKKITLECSQTMGHDKMYWYQQDPGMELHLIHYSYGVNSTEKGDLSSESTVSRIRTEHFPLTLESARPSHTSQYLCATVEMNTGELFFGEGSRLTVL.

This chain connects TRBV9 to TRBJ2-3, with 8 nucleotides matching TRBD2. V dropped 2 bases and J dropped 1; count of bases not matched to a gene: 9. The CDR3 is 17 amino acids. Per the germline V gene, CDR1 is SGDLS and CDR2 is YYNGEE. This CDR3 is CASSVSGGGMGTDTQYF. As DNA, the CDR3 is TGTGCCAGCAGCGTCTCGGGGGGGGGCATGGGCACAGATACGCAGTATTTT.

The chain links TRBV30 to TRBJ1-1; TRBD1 aligns across 8 bases. V lost 6 bases and J lost 5; bases outside the gene matches: 11. The CDR3 totals 14 residues. Germline CDR1 is GTSNPN and CDR2 is SVGIG (reference sequence). The DNA for the CDR3 is TGTGCCTGTTCTGCAGGACAGGGTTGGACTGAAGCTTTCTTT. Translated: CACSAGQGWTEAFF.

The chain carries TRBV2 and TRBJ2-5; perhaps TRBD2 as D (5 bases). Gene TRBJ2-7 matches the end of the DNA better, so the J call may be wrong. The germline V gene has CDR1 SNHLY and CDR2 FYNNEI. CDR3 length equals 14 residues. The CDR3 sequence: CASGGLALVYEQYF. The CDR3, as DNA: TGTGCCAGCGGCGGACTCGCGCTCGTCTACGAGCAGTACTTC.

The chain has TRBV29-1 and TRBJ2-2, with TRBD1 identical over 9 bases. The V gene end was trimmed by 1 base and the J gene end by 4 bases; junction bases not matched to a gene: 1. This CDR3 comprises 14 residues. Germline values: CDR1 SQVTM, CDR2 ANQGSEA. DNA of the CDR3: TGCAGCGTTGAAGGGACAGGGGTCACCGGGGAGCTGTTTTTT. Protein: CSVEGTGVTGELFF.

This sequence joins TRBV19 and TRBJ2-7; D not certain. This CDR3 is built from 11 residues. V was pared by 6 bases and J by 5 bases, with 8 bases between. Germline CDR1 LNHDA, CDR2 SQIVND (reference sequence). The chain's CDR3 is CASRDRDEQYF. CDR3 DNA: TGTGCCAGTAGAGACCGGGACGAGCAGTACTTC.

This chain uses TRBV6-1 with TRBJ2-7; TRBD1 matches 7 bases. The V segment lost 5 bases and the J segment 0 bases; nucleotides outside the gene matches: 4. The CDR3 spans 14 residues. The germline V gene has CDR1 MNHNS and CDR2 SASEGT. CDR3 region: CASSNWDSSYEQYF. The CDR3 DNA reads as TGTGCCAGCAGTAATTGGGACAGCTCCTACGAGCAGTACTTC.

This chain links TRBV7-9 with TRBJ2-3; D not certain. The CDR3 has 12 amino acids. With 11 bases removed from V and 6 bases from J, the gap between germline ends came to 15 bases. Looked up from germline, CDR1 is SEHNR and CDR2 is FQNEAQ (reference sequence). The CDR3 coding sequence is TGTGCCGCATCCCGCTCTATCGATACGCAGTATTTT. Amino acid sequence: CAASRSIDTQYF.

The chain recombines TRBV9 with TRBJ1-1; D remains ambiguous. Germline CDR1 is SGDLS and CDR2 is YYNGEE. V was clipped by 4 bases and J by 4 bases, with 14 bases between them. The CDR3 loop spans 14 amino acids. CDR3 protein: CASSPRELSTEAFF. The CDR3 DNA sequence: TGTGCCAGCAGCCCCCGCGAGCTTAGCACTGAAGCTTTCTTT.

This clone was detected a few times. This chain links TRBV19 with TRBJ1-6; TRBD1 is a possible D gene (5 bases). From germline, CDR1 is LNHDA and CDR2 SQIVND (reference sequence). This CDR3 has 15 residues. Trimming shortened V by 6 bases and J by 0 bases, and 9 bases separated the two germline ends. The DNA for the CDR3 is TGTGCCAGTAGCACAGGTAGCTCCTATAATTCACCCCTCCACTTT. It is translated as CASSTGSSYNSPLHF.

This clone was observed once. This rearrangement joins TRBV29-1 to TRBJ2-2, with 8 bases lining up with TRBD1. V was pared by 6 bases and J by 7 bases, with 7 bases of the junction left unmatched. CDR3 length equals 13 residues. Germline V gene data show CDR1 as SQVTM and CDR2 as ANQGSEA. The CDR3 loop reads CSVTRQGHGELFF. The CDR3 DNA reads TGCAGCGTGACCCGACAGGGGCACGGGGAGCTGTTTTTT.

V gene TRBV6-6 combines with J gene TRBJ2-1; tentative D call: TRBD2 (7 bases). Looked up from germline, CDR1 is MNHNY and CDR2 is SVGAGI (reference sequence). Trimming took off 7 bases at V and 6 bases at J, with 13 bases between the two ends. The CDR3 runs to 13 residues. The CDR3 DNA follows: TGTGCCAGCACTGGGGGGGCCCGCAATGAGCAGTTCTTC. Amino acids: CASTGGARNEQFF.

The rearrangement links TRBV7-2 to TRBJ1-2; D gene ambiguous. CDR1 SGHTA and CDR2 FQGNSA come from the germline V gene. The V end lost 8 bases, the J end lost 6 bases, and 19 bases lay between the germline ends. The CDR3 is 14 residues long. The CDR3 DNA follows: TGTGCCAGCCGAGGCCCGGGAGCGGTACATGGCTACACCTTC. It specifies CASRGPGAVHGYTF. Filled out from reference TRBV7-2 and TRBJ1-2, the complete variable domain reads GAGVSQSPSNKVTEKGKDVELRCDPISGHTALYWYRQSLGQGLEFLIYFQGNSAPDKSGLPSDRFSAERTGGSVSTLTIQRTQQEDSAVYLCASRGPGAVHGYTFGSGTRLTVV.

This clone showed up just a few times. The chain carries TRBV18 and TRBJ1-2, with D tentatively TRBD1 (6 bases). The CDR3 loop spans 16 amino acids. CDR1 KGHSH and CDR2 LQKENI come from the germline V gene. Trimming took off 0 bases at V and 4 bases at J, with 15 bases between the two ends. The CDR3: CASSPPGADRSYGYTF. Written as DNA, the CDR3 is TGTGCCAGCTCACCACCGGGGGCTGACAGGAGCTATGGCTACACCTTC.

The V and J genes are TRBV11-2 and TRBJ2-1; 8 bases line up with TRBD2. CDR3 length equals 15 residues. V lost 5 bases to trimming and J lost 5 bases; unmatched junction nucleotides: 8. The germline CDR1 and CDR2 sequences are SGHAT and FQNNGV. The CDR3 sequence: CASSVGTRVNNEQFF. The DNA for the CDR3 is TGTGCCAGCAGCGTCGGGACTAGGGTTAACAATGAGCAGTTCTTC.

J is TRBJ2-1 and V is TRBV7-2; D is uncertain. Germline CDR1 and CDR2: SGHTA and FQGNSA. V was clipped by 3 bases and J by 7 bases, with 13 bases between them. The CDR3 is made up of 14 amino acids. The CDR3 DNA reads as TGTGCCAGCAGCTTGCTACCGTTTTGGAATGAGCAGTTCTTC. This encodes CASSLLPFWNEQFF.

The V and J genes are TRBV6-1 and TRBJ1-1; a weak D match, TRBD1 (6 bases). The CDR3 covers 12 residues. V lost 1 base and J lost 7, with 7 bases in between. Germline-derived CDR1 and CDR2 are MNHNS and SASEGT. The CDR3 coding sequence is TGTGCCAGCAGTGAAGGACAGGTTGAAGCTTTCTTT. Translated, it gives CASSEGQVEAFF.